This T cell receptor (beta chain) was retrieved from a study of T cell responses to AZD1222 COVID-19 vaccine. TCRdb keeps only in-frame clones here, not all; method: immunoSEQ multiplex PCR. The table shows some 97,000 clones, with more than 75% occurring only once. As concerns this clone: The antigen is not known.

Study-level points and caveats: AZD1222 recipients seropositive at baseline numbered only five to seven.

Trimming pared 8 bases from V and 0 bases from J, leaving 14 bases between. This CDR3 comprises 16 residues. Germline V CDR1 and CDR2: SNHLY, FYNNEI. This TCR derives from an adult in good health. The chain couples TRBV2 to TRBJ2-6; D tentatively fits TRBD1 or TRBD2 (5 bases each). Sequences were derived from peripheral blood, sampled on day 0 of AZD1222 vaccination. The CDR3 nucleotides read TGTGCCAGCTGGGGACGTAGGAACTCTGGGGCCAACGTCCTGACTTTC. This translates into CASWGRRNSGANVLTF.